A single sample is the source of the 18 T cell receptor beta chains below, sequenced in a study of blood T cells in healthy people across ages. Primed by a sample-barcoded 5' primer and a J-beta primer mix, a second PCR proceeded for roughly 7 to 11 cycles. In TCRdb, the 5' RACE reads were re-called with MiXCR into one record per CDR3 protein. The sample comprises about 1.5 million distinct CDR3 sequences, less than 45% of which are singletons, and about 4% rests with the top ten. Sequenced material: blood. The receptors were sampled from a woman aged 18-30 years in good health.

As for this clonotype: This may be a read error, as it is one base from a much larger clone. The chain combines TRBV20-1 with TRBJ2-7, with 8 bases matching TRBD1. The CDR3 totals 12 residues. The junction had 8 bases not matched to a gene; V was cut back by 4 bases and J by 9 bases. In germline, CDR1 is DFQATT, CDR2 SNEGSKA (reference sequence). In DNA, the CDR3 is TGCAGTGCTACGACAGGGGAATGGGGGCAGTACTTC. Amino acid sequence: CSATTGEWGQYF.

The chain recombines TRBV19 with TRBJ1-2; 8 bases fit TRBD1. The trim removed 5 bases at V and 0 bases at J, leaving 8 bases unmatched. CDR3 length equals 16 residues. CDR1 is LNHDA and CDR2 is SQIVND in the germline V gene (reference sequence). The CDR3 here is CASSSRTGPPNYGYTF. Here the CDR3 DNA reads TGTGCCAGTAGTTCCAGGACAGGGCCTCCTAACTATGGCTACACCTTC. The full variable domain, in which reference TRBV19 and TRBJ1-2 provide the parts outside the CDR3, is DGGITQSPKYLFRKEGQNVTLSCEQNLNHDAMYWYRQDPGQGLRLIYYSQIVNDFQKGDIAEGYSVSREKKESFPLTVTSAQKNPTAFYLCASSSRTGPPNYGYTFGSGTRLTVV.

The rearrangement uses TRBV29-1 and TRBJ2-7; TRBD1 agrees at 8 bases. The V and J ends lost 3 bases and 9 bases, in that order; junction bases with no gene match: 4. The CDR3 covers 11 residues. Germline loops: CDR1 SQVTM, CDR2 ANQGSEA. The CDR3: CSVEGQEGQYF. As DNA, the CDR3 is TGCAGCGTTGAGGGACAGGAAGGGCAGTACTTC.

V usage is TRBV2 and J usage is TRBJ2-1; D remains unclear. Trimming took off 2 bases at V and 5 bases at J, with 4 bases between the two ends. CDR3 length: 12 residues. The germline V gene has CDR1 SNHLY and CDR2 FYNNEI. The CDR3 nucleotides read TGTGCCAGCAGTGAAAGGGACAATGAGCAGTTCTTC. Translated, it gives CASSERDNEQFF.

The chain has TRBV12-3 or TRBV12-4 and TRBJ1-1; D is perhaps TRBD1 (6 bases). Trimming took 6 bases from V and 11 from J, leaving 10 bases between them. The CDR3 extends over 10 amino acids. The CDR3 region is CASRQGRAFF. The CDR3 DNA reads TGTGCCAGCAGGCAGGGGAGGGCTTTCTTT.

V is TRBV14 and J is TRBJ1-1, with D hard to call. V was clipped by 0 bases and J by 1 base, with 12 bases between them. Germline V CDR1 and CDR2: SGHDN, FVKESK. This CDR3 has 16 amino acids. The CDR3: CASSQERHLRNTEAFF. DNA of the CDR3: TGTGCCAGCAGCCAAGAGAGGCACCTAAGGAACACTGAAGCTTTCTTT.

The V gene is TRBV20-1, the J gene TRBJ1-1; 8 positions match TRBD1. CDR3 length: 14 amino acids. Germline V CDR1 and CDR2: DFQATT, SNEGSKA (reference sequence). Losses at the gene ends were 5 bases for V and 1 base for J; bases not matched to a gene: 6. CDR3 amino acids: CSAFTGTGNTEAFF. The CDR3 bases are TGCAGTGCTTTCACCGGGACAGGGAACACTGAAGCTTTCTTT.

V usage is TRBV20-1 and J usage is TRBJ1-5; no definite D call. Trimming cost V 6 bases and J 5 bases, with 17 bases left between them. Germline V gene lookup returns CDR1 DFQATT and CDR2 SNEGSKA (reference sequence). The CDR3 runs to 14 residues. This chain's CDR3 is CSAKGRLLHQPQHF. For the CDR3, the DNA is TGCAGTGCCAAAGGGCGGCTTTTACATCAGCCCCAGCATTTT.

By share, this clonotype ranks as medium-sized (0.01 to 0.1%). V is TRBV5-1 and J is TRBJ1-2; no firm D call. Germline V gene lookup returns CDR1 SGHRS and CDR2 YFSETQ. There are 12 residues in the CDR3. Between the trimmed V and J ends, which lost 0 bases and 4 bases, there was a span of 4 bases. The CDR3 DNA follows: TGCGCCAGCAGCTTGGACGCCTATGGCTACACCTTC. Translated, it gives CASSLDAYGYTF.

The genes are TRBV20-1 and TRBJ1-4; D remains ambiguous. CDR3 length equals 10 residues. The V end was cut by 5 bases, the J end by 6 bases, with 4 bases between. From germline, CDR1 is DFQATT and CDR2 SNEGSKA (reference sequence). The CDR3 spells CSAGYEKLFF. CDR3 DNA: TGCAGTGCTGGATATGAAAAACTGTTTTTT.

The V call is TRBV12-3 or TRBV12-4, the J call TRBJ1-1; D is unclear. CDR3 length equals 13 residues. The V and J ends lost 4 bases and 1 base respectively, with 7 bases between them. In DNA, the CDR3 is TGTGCCAGCAGTTGGGCAGAGAACACTGAAGCTTTCTTT. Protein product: CASSWAENTEAFF.

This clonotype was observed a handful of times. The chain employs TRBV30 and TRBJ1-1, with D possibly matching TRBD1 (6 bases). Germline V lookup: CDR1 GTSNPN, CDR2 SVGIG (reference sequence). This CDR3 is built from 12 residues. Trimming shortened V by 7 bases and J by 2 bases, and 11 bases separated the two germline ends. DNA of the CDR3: TGTGCCTCACTGACAGGAAACACTGAAGCTTTCTTT. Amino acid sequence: CASLTGNTEAFF.

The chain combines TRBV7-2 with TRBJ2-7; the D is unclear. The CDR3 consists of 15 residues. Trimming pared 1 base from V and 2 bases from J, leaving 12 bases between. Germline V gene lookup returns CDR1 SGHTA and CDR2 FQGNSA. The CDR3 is CASSLGSLGTYEQYF. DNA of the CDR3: TGTGCCAGCAGCTTAGGTAGCCTGGGAACCTACGAGCAGTACTTC.

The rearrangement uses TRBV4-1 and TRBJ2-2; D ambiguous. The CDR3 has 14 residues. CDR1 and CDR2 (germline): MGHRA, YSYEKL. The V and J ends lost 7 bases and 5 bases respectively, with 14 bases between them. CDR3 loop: CASKIRPATGELFF. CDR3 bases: TGCGCCAGCAAGATACGGCCAGCAACCGGGGAGCTGTTTTTT.

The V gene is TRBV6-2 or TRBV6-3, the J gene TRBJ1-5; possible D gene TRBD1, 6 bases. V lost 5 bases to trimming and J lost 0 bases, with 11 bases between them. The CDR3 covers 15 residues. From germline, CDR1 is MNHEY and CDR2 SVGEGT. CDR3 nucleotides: TGTGCCAGCAGTCACGGACAGTATAGCAATCAGCCCCAGCATTTT. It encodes CASSHGQYSNQPQHF.

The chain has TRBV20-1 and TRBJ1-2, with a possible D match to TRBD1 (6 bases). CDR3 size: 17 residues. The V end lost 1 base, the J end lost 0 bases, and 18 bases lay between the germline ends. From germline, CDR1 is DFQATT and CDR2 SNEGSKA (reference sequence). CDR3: CSARVRDIHRANYGYTF. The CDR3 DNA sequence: TGCAGTGCTAGAGTAAGGGACATCCACCGGGCTAACTATGGCTACACCTTC.

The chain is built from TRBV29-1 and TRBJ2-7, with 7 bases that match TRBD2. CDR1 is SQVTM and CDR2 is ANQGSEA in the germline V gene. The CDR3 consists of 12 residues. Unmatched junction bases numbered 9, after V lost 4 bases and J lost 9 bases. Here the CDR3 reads CSVGGGRSVQYF. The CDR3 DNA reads TGCAGCGTTGGTGGCGGGAGATCGGTGCAGTACTTC.

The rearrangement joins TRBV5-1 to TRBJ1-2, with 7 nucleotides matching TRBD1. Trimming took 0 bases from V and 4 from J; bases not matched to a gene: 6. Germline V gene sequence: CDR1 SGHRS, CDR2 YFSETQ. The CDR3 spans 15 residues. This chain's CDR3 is CASSLGQGGFYGYTF. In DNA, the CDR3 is TGCGCCAGCAGCTTGGGCCAGGGGGGATTCTATGGCTACACCTTC.